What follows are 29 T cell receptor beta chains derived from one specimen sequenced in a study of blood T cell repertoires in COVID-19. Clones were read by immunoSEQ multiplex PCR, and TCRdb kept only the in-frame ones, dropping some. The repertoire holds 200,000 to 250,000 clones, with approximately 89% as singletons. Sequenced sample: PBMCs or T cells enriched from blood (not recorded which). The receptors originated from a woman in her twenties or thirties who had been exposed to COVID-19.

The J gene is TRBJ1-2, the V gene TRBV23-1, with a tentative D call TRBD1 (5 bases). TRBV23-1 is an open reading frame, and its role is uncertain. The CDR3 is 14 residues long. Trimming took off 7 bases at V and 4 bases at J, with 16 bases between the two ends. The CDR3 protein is CASIFQGKGYGYTF. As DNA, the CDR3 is TGCGCCAGCATTTTTCAGGGTAAGGGCTATGGCTACACCTTC.

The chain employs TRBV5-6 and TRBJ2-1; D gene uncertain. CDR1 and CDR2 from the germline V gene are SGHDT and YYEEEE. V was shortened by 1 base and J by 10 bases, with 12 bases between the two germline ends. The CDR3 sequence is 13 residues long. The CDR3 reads CASSLSGRGEQFF. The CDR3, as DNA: TGTGCCAGCAGCTTGAGTGGAAGAGGAGAGCAGTTCTTC.

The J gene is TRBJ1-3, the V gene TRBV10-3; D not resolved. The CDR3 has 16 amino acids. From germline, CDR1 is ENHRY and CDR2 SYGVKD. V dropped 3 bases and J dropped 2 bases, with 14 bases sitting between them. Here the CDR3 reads CAISERKLRPGNTIYF. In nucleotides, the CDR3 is TGTGCCATCAGTGAACGCAAACTGCGTCCTGGAAACACCATATATTTT.

The CDR3 nucleotides read TGTGCCAGCAGCTCATTCGCGGACTACGAGCAGTACTTC. It encodes CASSSFADYEQYF. The rearrangement joins TRBV11-2 to TRBJ2-7; D is undetermined. The CDR3 contains 13 residues. Per germline, CDR1 SGHAT and CDR2 FQNNGV. V shed 4 bases and J shed 3 bases, with 10 bases lying between them. The whole variable domain, remainder taken from reference TRBV11-2 and TRBJ2-7, is EAGVAQSPRYKIIEKRQSVAFWCNPISGHATLYWYQQILGQGPKLLIQFQNNGVVDDSQLPKDRFSAERLKGVDSTLKIQPAKLEDSAVYLCASSSFADYEQYFGPGTRLTVT.

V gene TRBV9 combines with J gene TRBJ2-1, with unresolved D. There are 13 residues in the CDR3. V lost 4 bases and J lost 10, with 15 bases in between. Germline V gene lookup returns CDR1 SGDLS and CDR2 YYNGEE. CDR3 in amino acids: CASSSSTSGEQFF. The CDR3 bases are TGTGCCAGCAGCTCCAGCACCTCCGGGGAGCAGTTCTTC. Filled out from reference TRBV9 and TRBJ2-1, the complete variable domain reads DSGVTQTPKHLITATGQRVTLRCSPRSGDLSVYWYQQSLDQGLQFLIQYYNGEERAKGNILERFSAQQFPDLHSELNLSSLELGDSALYFCASSSSTSGEQFFGPGTRLTVL.

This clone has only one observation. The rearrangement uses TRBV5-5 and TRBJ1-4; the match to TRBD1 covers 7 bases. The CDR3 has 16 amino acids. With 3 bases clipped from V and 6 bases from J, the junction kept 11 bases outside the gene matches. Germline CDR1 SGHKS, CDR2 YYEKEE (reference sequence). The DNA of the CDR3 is TGTGCCAGCAGCTCCATTTACAGGGGACCGGATGAAAAACTGTTTTTT. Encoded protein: CASSSIYRGPDEKLFF.

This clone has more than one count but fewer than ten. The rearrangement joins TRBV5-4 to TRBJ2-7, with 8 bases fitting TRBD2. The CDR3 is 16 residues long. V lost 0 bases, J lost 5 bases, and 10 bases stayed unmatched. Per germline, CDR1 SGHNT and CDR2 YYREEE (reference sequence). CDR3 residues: CASSLAPISGKNEQYF. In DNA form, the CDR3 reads TGTGCCAGCAGCTTGGCTCCTATTAGCGGGAAAAACGAGCAGTACTTC.

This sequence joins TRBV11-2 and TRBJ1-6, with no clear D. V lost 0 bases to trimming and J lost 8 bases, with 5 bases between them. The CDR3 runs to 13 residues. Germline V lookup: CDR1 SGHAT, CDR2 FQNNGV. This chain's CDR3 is CASSLDGYSPLHF. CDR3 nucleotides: TGTGCCAGCAGCTTAGACGGTTATTCACCCCTCCACTTT.

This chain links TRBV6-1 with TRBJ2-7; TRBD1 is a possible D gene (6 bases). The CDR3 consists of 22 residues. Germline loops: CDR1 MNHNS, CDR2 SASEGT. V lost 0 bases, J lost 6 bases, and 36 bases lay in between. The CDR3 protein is CASSEACPTGTVSRGCRGEQYF. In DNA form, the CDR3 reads TGTGCCAGCAGTGAAGCTTGCCCGACCGGGACGGTCTCCAGGGGTTGTCGGGGCGAGCAGTACTTC.

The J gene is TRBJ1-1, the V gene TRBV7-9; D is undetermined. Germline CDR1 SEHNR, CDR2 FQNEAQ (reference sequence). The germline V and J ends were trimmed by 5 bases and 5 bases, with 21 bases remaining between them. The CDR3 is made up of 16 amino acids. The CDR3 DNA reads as TGTGCCAGCAGCCTCTCACGAGGGTCCCACGGTACTGAAGCTTTCTTT. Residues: CASSLSRGSHGTEAFF. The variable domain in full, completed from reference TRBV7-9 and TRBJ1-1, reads DTGVSQNPRHKITKRGQNVTFRCDPISEHNRLYWYRQTLGQGPEFLTYFQNEAQLEKSRLLSDRFSAERPKGSFSTLEIQRTEQGDSAMYLCASSLSRGSHGTEAFFGQGTRLTVV.

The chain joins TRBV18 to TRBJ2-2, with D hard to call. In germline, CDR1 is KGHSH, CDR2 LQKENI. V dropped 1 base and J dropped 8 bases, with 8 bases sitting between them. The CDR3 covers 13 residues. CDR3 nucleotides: TGTGCCAGCTCACCACAGATGAGAGGGGAGCTGTTTTTT. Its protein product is CASSPQMRGELFF.

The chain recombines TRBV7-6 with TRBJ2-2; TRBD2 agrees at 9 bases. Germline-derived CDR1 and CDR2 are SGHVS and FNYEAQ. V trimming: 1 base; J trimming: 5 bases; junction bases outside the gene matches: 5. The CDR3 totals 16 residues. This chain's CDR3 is CASSLVAGVSTGELFF. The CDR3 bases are TGTGCCAGCAGCTTAGTAGCGGGAGTATCAACCGGGGAGCTGTTTTTT.

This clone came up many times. In DNA, the CDR3 is TGTGCCAGCAGTGCCCTACCAGAGACTAGTGGTAGCGCCGGGGAGCTGTTTTTT. Amino acid sequence: CASSALPETSGSAGELFF. V usage is TRBV2 and J usage is TRBJ2-2, with D possibly being TRBD2 (6 bases). This CDR3 is 18 amino acids long. The V end was cut by 4 bases, the J end by 6 bases, with 24 bases between. Germline loops: CDR1 SNHLY, CDR2 FYNNEI.

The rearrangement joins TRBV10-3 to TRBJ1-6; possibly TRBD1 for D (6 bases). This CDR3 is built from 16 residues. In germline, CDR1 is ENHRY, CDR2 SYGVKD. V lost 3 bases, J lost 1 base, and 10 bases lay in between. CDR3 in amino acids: CAISEGGGSYNSPLHF. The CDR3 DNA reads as TGTGCCATCAGTGAAGGGGGAGGGTCCTATAATTCACCCCTCCACTTT.

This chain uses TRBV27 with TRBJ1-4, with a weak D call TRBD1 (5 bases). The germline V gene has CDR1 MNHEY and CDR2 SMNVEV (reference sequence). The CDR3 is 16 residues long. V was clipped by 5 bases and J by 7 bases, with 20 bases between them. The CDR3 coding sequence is TGTGCCAGCAGTCCCCTCTTCGACAGATTTACTGAAAAACTGTTTTTT. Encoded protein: CASSPLFDRFTEKLFF.

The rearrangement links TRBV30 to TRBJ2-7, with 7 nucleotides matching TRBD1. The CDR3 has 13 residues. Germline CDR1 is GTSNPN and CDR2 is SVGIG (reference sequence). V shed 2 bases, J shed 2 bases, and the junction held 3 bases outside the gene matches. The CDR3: CAWSRDRAYEQYF. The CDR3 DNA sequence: TGTGCCTGGAGTCGCGACAGGGCCTACGAGCAGTACTTC.

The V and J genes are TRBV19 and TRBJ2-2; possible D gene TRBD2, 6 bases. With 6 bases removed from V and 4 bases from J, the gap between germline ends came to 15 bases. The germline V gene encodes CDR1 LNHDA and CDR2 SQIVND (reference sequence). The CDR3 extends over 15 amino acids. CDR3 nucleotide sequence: TGTGCCAGTAGGTCGAGCGGGCCCCGCACCGGGGAGCTGTTTTTT. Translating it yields CASRSSGPRTGELFF.

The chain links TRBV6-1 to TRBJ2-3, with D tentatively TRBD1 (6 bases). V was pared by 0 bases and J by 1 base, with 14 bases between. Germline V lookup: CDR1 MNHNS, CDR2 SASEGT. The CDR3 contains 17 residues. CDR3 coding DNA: TGTGCCAGCAGTGAAGCCCTGGGGGCGCGGGGCACAGATACGCAGTATTTT. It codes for CASSEALGARGTDTQYF.

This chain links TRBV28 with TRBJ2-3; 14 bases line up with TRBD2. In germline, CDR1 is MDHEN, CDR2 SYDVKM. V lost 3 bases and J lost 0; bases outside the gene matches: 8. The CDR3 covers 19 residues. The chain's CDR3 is CASSLSGLAGVRSTDTQYF. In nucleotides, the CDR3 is TGTGCCAGCAGTTTGTCGGGACTAGCGGGAGTCCGTAGCACAGATACGCAGTATTTT. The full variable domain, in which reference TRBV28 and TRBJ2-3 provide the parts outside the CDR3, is DVKVTQSSRYLVKRTGEKVFLECVQDMDHENMFWYRQDPGLGLRLIYFSYDVKMKEKGDIPEGYSVSREKKERFSLILESASTNQTSMYLCASSLSGLAGVRSTDTQYFGPGTRLTVL.

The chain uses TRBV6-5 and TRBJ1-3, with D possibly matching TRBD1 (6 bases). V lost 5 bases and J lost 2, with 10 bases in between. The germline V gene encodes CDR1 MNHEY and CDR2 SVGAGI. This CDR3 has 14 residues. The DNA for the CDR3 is TGTGCCAGCAGTCCGACAGGCCCTGGAAACACCATATATTTT. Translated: CASSPTGPGNTIYF.

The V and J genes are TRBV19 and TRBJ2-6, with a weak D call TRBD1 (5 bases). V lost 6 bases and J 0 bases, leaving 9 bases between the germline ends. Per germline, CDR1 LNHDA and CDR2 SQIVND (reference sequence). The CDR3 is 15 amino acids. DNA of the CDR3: TGTGCCAGTAGCCACGACAGCTCTGGGGCCAACGTCCTGACTTTC. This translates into CASSHDSSGANVLTF.

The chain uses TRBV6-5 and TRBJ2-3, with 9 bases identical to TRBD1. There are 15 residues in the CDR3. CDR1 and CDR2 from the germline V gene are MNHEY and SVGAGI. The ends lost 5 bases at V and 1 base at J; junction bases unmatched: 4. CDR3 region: CASSSWDRGTDTQYF. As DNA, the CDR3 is TGTGCCAGCAGTAGTTGGGACAGGGGCACAGATACGCAGTATTTT.

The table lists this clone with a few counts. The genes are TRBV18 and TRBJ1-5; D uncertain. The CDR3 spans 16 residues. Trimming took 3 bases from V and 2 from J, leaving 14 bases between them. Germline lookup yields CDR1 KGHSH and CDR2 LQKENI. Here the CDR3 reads CASSPRVELGNQPQHF. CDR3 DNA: TGTGCCAGCTCACCGCGGGTGGAATTGGGCAATCAGCCCCAGCATTTT.

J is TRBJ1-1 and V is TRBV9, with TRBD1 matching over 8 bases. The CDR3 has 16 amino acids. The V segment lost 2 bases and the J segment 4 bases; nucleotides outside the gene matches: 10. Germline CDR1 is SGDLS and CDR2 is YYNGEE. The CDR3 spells CASSVGQGRLSTEAFF. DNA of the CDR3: TGTGCCAGCAGCGTCGGACAGGGCAGGTTGAGCACTGAAGCTTTCTTT.

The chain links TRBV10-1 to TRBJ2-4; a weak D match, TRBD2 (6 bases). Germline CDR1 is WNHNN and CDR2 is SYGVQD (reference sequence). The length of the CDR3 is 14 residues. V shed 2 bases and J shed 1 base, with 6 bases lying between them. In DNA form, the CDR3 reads TGCGCCAGCAGTGAGGGGGGGGCCAAAAACATTCAGTACTTC. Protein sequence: CASSEGGAKNIQYF.

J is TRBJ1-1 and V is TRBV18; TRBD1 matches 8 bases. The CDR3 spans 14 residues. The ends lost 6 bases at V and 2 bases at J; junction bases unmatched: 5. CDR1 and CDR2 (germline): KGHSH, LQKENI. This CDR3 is CASSQDRGNTEAFF. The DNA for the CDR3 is TGTGCCAGCTCCCAAGACAGGGGAAACACTGAAGCTTTCTTT.

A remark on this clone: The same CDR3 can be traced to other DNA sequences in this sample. The CDR3 spells CASSLEAGGYEQYF. CDR3 bases: TGCGCCAGCAGCTTGGAGGCGGGGGGTTACGAGCAGTACTTC. The chain couples TRBV5-1 to TRBJ2-7, with TRBD2 matching 8 bases. CDR1 is SGHRS, CDR2 YFSETQ, per germline. With 0 bases clipped from V and 4 bases from J, the junction kept 3 bases outside the gene matches. CDR3 length: 14 residues.

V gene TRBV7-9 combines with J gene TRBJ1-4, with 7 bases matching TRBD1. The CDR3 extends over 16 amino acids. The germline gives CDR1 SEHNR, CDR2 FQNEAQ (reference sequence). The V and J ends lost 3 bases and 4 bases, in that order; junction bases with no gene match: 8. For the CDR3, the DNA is TGTGCCAGCAGCTTCGGTCGTAACAGGGGTAATGAAAAACTGTTTTTT. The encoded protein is CASSFGRNRGNEKLFF.

The CDR3 nucleotides are TGTGCCAGTAGACCCGACAGGACCTCCTACGAGCAGTACTTC. As protein: CASRPDRTSYEQYF. The chain employs TRBV19 and TRBJ2-7; TRBD1 is a possible D gene (6 bases). Trimming removed 6 bases at V and 0 bases at J, with 12 bases between. Germline V lookup: CDR1 LNHDA, CDR2 SQIVND (reference sequence). This CDR3 is 14 amino acids long.